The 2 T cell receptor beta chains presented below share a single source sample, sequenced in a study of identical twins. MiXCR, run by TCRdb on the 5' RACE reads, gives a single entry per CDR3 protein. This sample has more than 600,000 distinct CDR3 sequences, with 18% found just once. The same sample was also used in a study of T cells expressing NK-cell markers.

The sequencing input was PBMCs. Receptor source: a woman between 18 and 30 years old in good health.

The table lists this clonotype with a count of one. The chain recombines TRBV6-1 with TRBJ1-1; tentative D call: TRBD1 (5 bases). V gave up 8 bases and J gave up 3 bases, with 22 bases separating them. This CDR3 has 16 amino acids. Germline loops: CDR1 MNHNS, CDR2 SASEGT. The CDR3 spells CASCGQGEYDYTEAFF. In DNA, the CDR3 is TGTGCCAGCTGTGGGCAGGGAGAATACGATTACACTGAAGCTTTCTTT.

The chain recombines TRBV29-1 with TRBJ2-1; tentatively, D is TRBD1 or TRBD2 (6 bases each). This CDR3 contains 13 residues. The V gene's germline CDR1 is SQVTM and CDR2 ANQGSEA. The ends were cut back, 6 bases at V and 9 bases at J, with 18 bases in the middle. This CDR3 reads CSVLQGRGGEQFF. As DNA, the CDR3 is TGCAGCGTACTCCAGGGGCGGGGCGGTGAGCAGTTCTTC.